A single sample is the source of the 4 T cell receptor beta chains below, sequenced in a study of human T cells and chemical hapten exposure. TCRdb fed the RACE reads into MiXCR, producing one record per CDR3 protein. The repertoire includes fewer than 300,000 distinct CDR3 sequences, 7.7% of them detected once, and 1.2% sits in the top ten. This sample's time point: pre-sensitization, week 0. Treatment reported: therapeutic diphenylcyclopropenone sensitization with weekly scalp DPC. The material was whole blood, obtained in connection with sensitization to the hapten diphenylcyclopropenone (DPC). The source is a man aged 18-30 years with alopecia areata. Some clones in this sample may be carry-over from other donors' samples.

This clonotype was counted many times. This chain joins TRBV12-3 or TRBV12-4 and TRBJ2-5; a possible D gene is TRBD2 (5 bases). CDR3 size: 11 residues. The V end lost 4 bases, the J end lost 7 bases, and 7 bases lay between the germline ends. The CDR3 coding sequence is TGTGCCAGCAGTTCCGGGGTGACCCAGTACTTC. Protein product: CASSSGVTQYF.

This clonotype showed up just a few times. This sequence joins TRBV7-3 and TRBJ2-1; 7 bases are shared with TRBD1. The CDR3 spans 14 residues. The trim removed 5 bases at V and 6 bases at J, leaving 7 bases unmatched. Germline CDR1 and CDR2: SGHTA and FQGTGA. The CDR3 DNA reads as TGTGCCAGCAGCACCGGGACAGCCTCCAATGAGCAGTTCTTC. This encodes CASSTGTASNEQFF.

V is TRBV9 and J is TRBJ1-1; perhaps TRBD1 as D (5 bases). The CDR3 totals 15 residues. V shed 6 bases and J shed 0 bases, with 15 bases lying between them. Germline CDR1 SGDLS, CDR2 YYNGEE. The CDR3 DNA sequence: TGTGCCAGCACCAATAACGCAGGGATGAACACTGAAGCTTTCTTT. This codes for CASTNNAGMNTEAFF.

The chain links TRBV12-3 or TRBV12-4 to TRBJ2-7; 8 positions match TRBD1. The CDR3 totals 12 residues. V trimming: 6 bases; J trimming: 12 bases; junction bases outside the gene matches: 10. DNA for the CDR3: TGTGCCAGCAGCTCCGGGACAGGTTCACCGTACTTC. Protein product: CASSSGTGSPYF.